The 3 T cell receptor beta chains below were found in one sample sequenced in a study of T cell changes during pregnancy in multiple sclerosis. Generated by immunoSEQ multiplex PCR, the TCRdb table keeps only in-frame clones and is missing some. The table has roughly 40,000 clones, just over 85% seen once; the top ten hold about 1.2%. The sample was CD4+ T cells from peripheral blood mononuclear cells, taken before pregnancy. The receptors were gathered from a female donor with multiple sclerosis, enrolled in a pregnancy study.

The rearrangement links TRBV2 to TRBJ1-5; D is unresolved. Germline V gene data show CDR1 as SNHLY and CDR2 as FYNNEI. The CDR3 consists of 15 residues. Trimming removed 1 base at V and 0 bases at J, with 7 bases between. In DNA form, the CDR3 reads TGTGCCAGCAGTGAAGGAGTCTATAGCAATCAGCCCCAGCATTTT. Amino acid sequence: CASSEGVYSNQPQHF.

This chain uses TRBV10-2 with TRBJ2-1; 9 positions match TRBD2. CDR1 is WSHSY, CDR2 SAAADI, per germline. Trimming cost V 2 bases and J 9 bases; bases outside gene matches: 5. There are 14 residues in the CDR3. CDR3 coding DNA: TGCGCCAGCAGTGAGGGACTAGCGCCCATTGAGCAGTTCTTC. Translating gives CASSEGLAPIEQFF.

The chain has TRBV6-4 and TRBJ2-3; possible D gene TRBD2, 5 bases. Germline CDR1 reads MRHNA; CDR2 reads SNTAGT. The CDR3 is 15 residues long. V lost 7 bases and J 2 bases, leaving 16 bases between the germline ends. CDR3 loop: CASTEGSSPTDTQYF. CDR3 DNA: TGTGCCAGCACCGAGGGTTCTAGCCCCACAGATACGCAGTATTTT.